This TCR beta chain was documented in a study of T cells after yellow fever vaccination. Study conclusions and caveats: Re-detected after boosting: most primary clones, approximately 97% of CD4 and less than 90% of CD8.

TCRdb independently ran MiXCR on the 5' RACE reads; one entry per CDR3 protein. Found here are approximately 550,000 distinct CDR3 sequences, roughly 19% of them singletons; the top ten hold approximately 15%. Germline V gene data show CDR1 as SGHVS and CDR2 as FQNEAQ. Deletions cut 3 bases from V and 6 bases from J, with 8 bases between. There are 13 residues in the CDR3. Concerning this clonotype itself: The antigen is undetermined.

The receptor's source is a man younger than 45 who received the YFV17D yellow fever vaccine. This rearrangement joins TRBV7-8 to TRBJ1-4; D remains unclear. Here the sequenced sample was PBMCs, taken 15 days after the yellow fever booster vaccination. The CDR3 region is CASSFGFYEKLFF. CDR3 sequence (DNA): TGTGCCAGCAGCTTTGGCTTTTATGAAAAACTGTTTTTT.